This T cell receptor (beta chain) was documented in a study of OX40 agonist ivuxolimab in advanced cancers. About the study: The dose-escalation group included hepatocellular carcinoma, melanoma, renal cell carcinoma and head and neck cancer. In three patients, partial responses were observed, one with hepatocellular carcinoma and two with cutaneous melanoma.

Germline-derived CDR1 and CDR2 are SGHNT and YYREEE (reference sequence). CDR3 length equals 13 residues. V was clipped by 5 bases and J by 6 bases, with 11 bases between them. Comments on this clone: Antigen: not known.

Study-level results: Near-lowest levels of clonal expansion characterized partial responders at 0.1-3.0 mg/kg. At 0.1 to 3.0 mg/kg, CD4+ and CD8+ blood T cells expanded clonally by week 6.

Repertoires were generated with immunoSEQ multiplex PCR, while TCRdb's copy carries only in-frame clones and drops some. The sample contains fewer than 20,000 clones, more than 65% of which appear only once. The V gene is TRBV5-4, the J gene TRBJ2-2; D not certain. This TCR was recovered from an adult with an advanced solid tumor such as melanoma, head and neck, liver or kidney cancer. The sample here was CD4+ or CD8+ T cells sorted from blood, taken in a trial of the OX40 agonist ivuxolimab. Here the CDR3 DNA reads TGTGCCAGCAGTGGGTTAGAGGCCGGGGAGCTGTTTTTT. Protein product: CASSGLEAGELFF.